The source of this T cell receptor (beta chain) is a study of T cell changes during pregnancy in multiple sclerosis. Profiled with immunoSEQ multiplex PCR; TCRdb holds only in-frame clones, not every one. The table lists 90,000 to 95,000 clones, 80% to 95% of them singletons. The V end lost 4 bases, the J end lost 5 bases, and 14 bases lay between the germline ends. Germline CDR1 and CDR2: SNHLY and FYNNEI. This CDR3 spans 14 amino acids. The genes are TRBV2 and TRBJ1-1; possibly TRBD1 for D (5 bases). The TCR originated in a female donor with multiple sclerosis, enrolled in a pregnancy study. The material sequenced was peripheral blood, taken before pregnancy. The CDR3 DNA reads TGTGCCAGCAGTGTGTGGGGACTTGAGACTGAAGCTTTCTTT. This codes for CASSVWGLETEAFF.